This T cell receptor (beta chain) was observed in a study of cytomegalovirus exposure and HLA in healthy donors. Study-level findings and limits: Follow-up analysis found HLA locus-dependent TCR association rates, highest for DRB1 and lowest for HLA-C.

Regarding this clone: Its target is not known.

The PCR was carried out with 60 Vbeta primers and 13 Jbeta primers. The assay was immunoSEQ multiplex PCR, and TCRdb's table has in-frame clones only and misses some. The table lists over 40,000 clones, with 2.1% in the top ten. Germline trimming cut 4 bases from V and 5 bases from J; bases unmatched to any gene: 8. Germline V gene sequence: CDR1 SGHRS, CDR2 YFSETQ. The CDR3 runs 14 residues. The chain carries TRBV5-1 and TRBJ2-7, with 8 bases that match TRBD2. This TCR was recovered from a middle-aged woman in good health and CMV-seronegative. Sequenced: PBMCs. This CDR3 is CASSLSGGAHEQYF. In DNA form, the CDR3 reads TGCGCCAGCAGCCTCTCGGGGGGGGCCCACGAGCAGTACTTC. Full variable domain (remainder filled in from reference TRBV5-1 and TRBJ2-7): KAGVTQTPRYLIKTRGQQVTLSCSPISGHRSVSWYQQTPGQGLQFLFEYFSETQRNKGNFPGRFSGRQFSNSRSEMNVSTLELGDSALYLCASSLSGGAHEQYFGPGTRLTVT.